The clone carrying this T cell receptor beta chain was seen ten or more times. J lost 6 bases, V lost 6 bases, and 5 bases had no gene match. Looked up from germline, CDR1 is SQVTM and CDR2 is ANQGSEA. The CDR3 is 11 amino acids. The sample belongs to a study of regulatory T cells in long-lasting Graves disease. The sample's time point: newly diagnosed GD, antithyroid drugs for less than 3 months. TCR sequences were obtained from RNA taken from PBMCs. Combining iRepertoire HTBI primers with Arm-PCR of CDR3 regions, the authors built TCR beta libraries. MiXCR, applied by TCRdb to the multiplex PCR reads, yields one record per CDR3 protein. The table lists fewer than 650,000 distinct CDR3 sequences, around 17% of them singletons. The sample also formed part of further work on T cells in Graves' hyperthyroidism and ophthalmopathy.

The V and J genes are TRBV29-1 and TRBJ2-7; 7 bases are a match to TRBD1. The sequence was obtained from a woman aged 30 to 39 with Graves disease. This sample comprised peripheral blood mononuclear cells (PBMCs), obtained at new diagnosis, from a patient treated with antithyroid drugs. CDR3 nucleotide sequence: TGCAGCGTCGCAGACAGGGCCGAGCAGTACTTC. This gives the protein CSVADRAEQYF.